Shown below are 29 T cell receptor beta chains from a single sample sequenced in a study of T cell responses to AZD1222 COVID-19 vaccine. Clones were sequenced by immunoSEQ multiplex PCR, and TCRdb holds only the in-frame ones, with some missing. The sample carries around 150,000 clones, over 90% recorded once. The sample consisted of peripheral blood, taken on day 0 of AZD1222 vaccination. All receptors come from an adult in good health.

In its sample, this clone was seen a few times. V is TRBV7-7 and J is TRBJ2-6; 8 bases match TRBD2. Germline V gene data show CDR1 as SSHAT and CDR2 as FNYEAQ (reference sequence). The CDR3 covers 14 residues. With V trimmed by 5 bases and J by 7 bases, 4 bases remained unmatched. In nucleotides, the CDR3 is TGTGCCAGCAGCCCCGGGGGGGGAGCCAACGTCCTGACTTTC. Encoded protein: CASSPGGGANVLTF.

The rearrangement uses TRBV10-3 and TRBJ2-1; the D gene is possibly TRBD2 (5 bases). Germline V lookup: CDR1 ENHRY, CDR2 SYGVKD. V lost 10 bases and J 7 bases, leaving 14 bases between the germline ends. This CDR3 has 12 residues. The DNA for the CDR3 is TGTGCCACGGGCCTAGCAGAGAATGAGCAGTTCTTC. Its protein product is CATGLAENEQFF.

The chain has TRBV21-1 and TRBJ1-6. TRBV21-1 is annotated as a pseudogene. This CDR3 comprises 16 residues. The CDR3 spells CASSNERDQSNSPLHF. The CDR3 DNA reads TGTGCCAGCAGCAATGAGAGGGACCAAAGTAATTCACCCCTCCACTTT.

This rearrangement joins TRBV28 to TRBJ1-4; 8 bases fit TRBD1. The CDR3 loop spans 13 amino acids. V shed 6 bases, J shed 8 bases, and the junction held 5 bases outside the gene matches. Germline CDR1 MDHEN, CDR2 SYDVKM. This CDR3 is CASSSGQGEKLFF. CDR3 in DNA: TGTGCCAGCAGCTCAGGACAGGGCGAAAAACTGTTTTTT.

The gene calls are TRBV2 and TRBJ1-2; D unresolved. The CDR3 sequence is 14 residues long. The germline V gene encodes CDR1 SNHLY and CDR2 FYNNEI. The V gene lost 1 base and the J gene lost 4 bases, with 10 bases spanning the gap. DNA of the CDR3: TGTGCCAGCAGTGAAGAGGCAGGACGCTATGGCTACACCTTC. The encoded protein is CASSEEAGRYGYTF. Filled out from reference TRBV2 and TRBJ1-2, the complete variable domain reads EPEVTQTPSHQVTQMGQEVILRCVPISNHLYFYWYRQILGQKVEFLVSFYNNEISEKSEIFDDQFSVERPDGSNFTLKIRSTKLEDSAMYFCASSEEAGRYGYTFGSGTRLTVV.

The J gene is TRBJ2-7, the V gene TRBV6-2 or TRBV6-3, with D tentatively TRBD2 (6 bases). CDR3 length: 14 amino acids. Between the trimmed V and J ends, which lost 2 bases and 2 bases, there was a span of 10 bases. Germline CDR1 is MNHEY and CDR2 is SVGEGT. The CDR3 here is CASSYGRRAYEQYF. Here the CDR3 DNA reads TGTGCCAGCAGTTACGGCCGGAGGGCCTACGAGCAGTACTTC.

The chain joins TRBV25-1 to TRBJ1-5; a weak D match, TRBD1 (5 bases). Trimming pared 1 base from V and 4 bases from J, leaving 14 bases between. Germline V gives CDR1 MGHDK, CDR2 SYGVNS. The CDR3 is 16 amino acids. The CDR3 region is CASSELGTESNQPQHF. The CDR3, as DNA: TGTGCCAGCAGTGAATTAGGGACGGAATCAAATCAGCCCCAGCATTTT.

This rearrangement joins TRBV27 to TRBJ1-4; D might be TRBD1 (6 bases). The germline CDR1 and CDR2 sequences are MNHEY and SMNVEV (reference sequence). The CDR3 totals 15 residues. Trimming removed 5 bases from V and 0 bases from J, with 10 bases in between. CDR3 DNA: TGTGCCAGCAGTAGGACAGCGACAACTAATGAAAAACTGTTTTTT. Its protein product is CASSRTATTNEKLFF.

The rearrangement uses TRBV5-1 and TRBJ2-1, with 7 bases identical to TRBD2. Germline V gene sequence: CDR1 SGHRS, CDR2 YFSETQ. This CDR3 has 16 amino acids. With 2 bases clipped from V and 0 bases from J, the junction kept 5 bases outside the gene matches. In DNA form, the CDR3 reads TGCGCCAGCAGCTTAAGCGGGACTGTCTCCTACAATGAGCAGTTCTTC. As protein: CASSLSGTVSYNEQFF.

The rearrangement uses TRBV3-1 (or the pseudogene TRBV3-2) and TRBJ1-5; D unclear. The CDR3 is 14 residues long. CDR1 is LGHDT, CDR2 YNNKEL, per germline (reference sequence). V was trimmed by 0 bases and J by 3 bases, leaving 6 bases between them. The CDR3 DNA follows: TGTGCCAGCAGCCAAGAACAAATCAATCAGCCCCAGCATTTT. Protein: CASSQEQINQPQHF.

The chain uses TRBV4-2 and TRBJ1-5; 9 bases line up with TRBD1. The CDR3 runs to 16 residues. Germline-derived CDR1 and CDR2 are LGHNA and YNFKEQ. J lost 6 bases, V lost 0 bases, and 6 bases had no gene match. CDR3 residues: CASSQEGTGTGQPQHF. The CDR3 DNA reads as TGTGCCAGCAGCCAAGAGGGGACAGGGACTGGTCAGCCCCAGCATTTT.

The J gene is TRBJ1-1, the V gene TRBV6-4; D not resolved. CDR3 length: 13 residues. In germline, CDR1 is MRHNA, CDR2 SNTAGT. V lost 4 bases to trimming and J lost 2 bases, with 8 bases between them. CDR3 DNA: TGTGCCAGCAGTGCTAAAAAAAACACTGAAGCTTTCTTT. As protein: CASSAKKNTEAFF.

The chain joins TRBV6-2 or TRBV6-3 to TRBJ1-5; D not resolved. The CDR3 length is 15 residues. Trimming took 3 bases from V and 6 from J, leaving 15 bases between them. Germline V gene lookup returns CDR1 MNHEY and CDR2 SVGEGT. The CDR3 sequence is CASSYNPERGQPQHF. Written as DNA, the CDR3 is TGTGCCAGCAGTTATAACCCGGAGAGAGGTCAGCCCCAGCATTTT.

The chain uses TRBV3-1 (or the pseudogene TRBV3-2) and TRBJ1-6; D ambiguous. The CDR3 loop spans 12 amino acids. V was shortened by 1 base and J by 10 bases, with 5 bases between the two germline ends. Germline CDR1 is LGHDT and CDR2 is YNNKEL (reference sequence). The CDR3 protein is CASSQAVSPLHF. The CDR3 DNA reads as TGTGCCAGCAGCCAAGCTGTCTCACCCCTCCACTTT.

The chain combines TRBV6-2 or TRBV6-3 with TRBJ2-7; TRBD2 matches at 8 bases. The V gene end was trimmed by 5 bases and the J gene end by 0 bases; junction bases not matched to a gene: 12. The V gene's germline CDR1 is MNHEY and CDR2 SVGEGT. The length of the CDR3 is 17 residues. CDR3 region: CASSQLPGRGDSYEQYF. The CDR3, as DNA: TGTGCCAGCAGTCAGCTTCCCGGGCGGGGGGACTCCTACGAGCAGTACTTC.

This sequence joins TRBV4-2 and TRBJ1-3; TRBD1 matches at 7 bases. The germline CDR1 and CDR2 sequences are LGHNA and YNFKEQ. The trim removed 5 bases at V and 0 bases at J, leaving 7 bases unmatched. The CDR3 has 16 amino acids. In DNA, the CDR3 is TGTGCCAGCAGCTACGGGACAGTTTTCTCTGGAAACACCATATATTTT. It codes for CASSYGTVFSGNTIYF.

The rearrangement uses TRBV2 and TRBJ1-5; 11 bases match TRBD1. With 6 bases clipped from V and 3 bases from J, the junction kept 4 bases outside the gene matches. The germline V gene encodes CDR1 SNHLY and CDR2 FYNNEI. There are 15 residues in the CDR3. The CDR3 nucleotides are TGTGCCAGCAGGGGGGACAGGGGGGTCAATCAGCCCCAGCATTTT. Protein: CASRGDRGVNQPQHF.

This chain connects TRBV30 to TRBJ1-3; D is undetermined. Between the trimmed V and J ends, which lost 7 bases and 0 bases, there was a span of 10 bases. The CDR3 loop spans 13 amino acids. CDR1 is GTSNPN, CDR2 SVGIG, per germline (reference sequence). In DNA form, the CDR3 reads TGTGCCTTGACACTCAACTCTGGAAACACCATATATTTT. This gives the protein CALTLNSGNTIYF. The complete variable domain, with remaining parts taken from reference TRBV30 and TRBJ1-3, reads SQTIHQWPATLVQPVGSPLSLECTVEGTSNPNLYWYRQAAGRGLQLLFYSVGIGQISSEVPQNLSASRPQDRQFILSSKKLLLSDSGFYLCALTLNSGNTIYFGEGSWLTVV.

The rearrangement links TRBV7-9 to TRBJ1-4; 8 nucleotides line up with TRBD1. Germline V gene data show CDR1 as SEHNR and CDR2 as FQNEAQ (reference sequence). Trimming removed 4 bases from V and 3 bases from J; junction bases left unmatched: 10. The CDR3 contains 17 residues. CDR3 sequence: CASSSRQGTEANEKLFF. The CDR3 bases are TGTGCCAGCAGCTCTCGACAGGGGACGGAAGCTAATGAAAAACTGTTTTTT. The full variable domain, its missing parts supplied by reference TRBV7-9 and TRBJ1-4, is DTGVSQNPRHKITKRGQNVTFRCDPISEHNRLYWYRQTLGQGPEFLTYFQNEAQLEKSRLLSDRFSAERPKGSFSTLEIQRTEQGDSAMYLCASSSRQGTEANEKLFFGSGTQLSVL.

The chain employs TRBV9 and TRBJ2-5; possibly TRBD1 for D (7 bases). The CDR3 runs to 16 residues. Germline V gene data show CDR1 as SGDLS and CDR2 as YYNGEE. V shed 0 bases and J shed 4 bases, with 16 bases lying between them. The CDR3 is CASSVGGLTGAETQYF. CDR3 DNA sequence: TGTGCCAGCAGCGTAGGGGGACTCACAGGGGCAGAGACCCAGTACTTC. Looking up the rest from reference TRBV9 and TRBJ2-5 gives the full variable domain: DSGVTQTPKHLITATGQRVTLRCSPRSGDLSVYWYQQSLDQGLQFLIQYYNGEERAKGNILERFSAQQFPDLHSELNLSSLELGDSALYFCASSVGGLTGAETQYFGPGTRLLVL.

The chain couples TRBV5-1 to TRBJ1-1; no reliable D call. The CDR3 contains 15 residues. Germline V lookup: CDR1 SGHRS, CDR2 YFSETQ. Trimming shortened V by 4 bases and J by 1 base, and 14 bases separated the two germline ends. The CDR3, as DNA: TGCGCCAGCAGCCAACTTTCCGACGGGAACACTGAAGCTTTCTTT. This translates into CASSQLSDGNTEAFF.

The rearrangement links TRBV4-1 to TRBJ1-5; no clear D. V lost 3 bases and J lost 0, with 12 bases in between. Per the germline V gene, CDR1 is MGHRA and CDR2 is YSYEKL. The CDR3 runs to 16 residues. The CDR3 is CASSHRGDYSNQPQHF. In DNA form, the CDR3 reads TGCGCCAGCAGCCATAGAGGTGATTATAGCAATCAGCCCCAGCATTTT.

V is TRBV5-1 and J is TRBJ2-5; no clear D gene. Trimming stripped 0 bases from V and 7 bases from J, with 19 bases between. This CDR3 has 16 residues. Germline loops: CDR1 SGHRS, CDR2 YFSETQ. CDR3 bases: TGCGCCAGCAGCTTGGATGGCACTCCGAATCATGGGACCCAGTACTTC. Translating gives CASSLDGTPNHGTQYF.

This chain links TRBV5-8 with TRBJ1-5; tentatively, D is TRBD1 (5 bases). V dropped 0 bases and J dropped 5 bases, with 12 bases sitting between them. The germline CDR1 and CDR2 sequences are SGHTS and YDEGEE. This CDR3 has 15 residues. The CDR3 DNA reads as TGTGCCAGCAGCTTGGCCGGGCAGGGTCATCAGCCCCAGCATTTT. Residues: CASSLAGQGHQPQHF.

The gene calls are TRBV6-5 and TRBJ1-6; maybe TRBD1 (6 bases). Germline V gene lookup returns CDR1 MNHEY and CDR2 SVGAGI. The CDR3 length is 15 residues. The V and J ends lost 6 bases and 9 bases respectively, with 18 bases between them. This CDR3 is CASSPGQTVGSPLHF. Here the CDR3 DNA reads TGTGCCAGCAGCCCCGGACAGACAGTAGGTTCACCCCTCCACTTT.

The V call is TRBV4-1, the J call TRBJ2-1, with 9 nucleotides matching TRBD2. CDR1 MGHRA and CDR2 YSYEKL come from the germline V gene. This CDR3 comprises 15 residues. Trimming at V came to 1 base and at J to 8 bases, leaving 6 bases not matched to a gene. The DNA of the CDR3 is TGCGCCAGCAGCCAAGGACTAGCGGCCCGGGATGAGCAGTTCTTC. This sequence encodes CASSQGLAARDEQFF.

Here the CDR3 reads CASISGQLMAEAFF. CDR3 nucleotides: TGTGCCAGCATATCCGGACAATTGATGGCTGAAGCTTTCTTT. This sequence joins TRBV28 and TRBJ1-1, with D possibly being TRBD1 (5 bases). Germline-derived CDR1 and CDR2 are MDHEN and SYDVKM. V was pared by 7 bases and J by 6 bases, with 18 bases between. The CDR3 covers 14 residues. Looking up the rest from reference TRBV28 and TRBJ1-1 gives the full variable domain: DVKVTQSSRYLVKRTGEKVFLECVQDMDHENMFWYRQDPGLGLRLIYFSYDVKMKEKGDIPEGYSVSREKKERFSLILESASTNQTSMYLCASISGQLMAEAFFGQGTRLTVV.

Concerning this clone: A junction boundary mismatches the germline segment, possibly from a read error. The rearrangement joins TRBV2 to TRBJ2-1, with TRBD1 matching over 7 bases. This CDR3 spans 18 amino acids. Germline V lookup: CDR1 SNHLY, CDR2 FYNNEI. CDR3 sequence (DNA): TGTGCCAGCAGAGGGGGCGGTTGGTCATATTTCTCCGACAATGAGCAGTTCTTC. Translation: CASRGGGWSYFSDNEQFF.

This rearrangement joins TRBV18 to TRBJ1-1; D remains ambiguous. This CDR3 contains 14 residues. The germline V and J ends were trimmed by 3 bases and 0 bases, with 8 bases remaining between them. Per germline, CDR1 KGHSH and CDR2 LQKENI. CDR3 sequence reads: CASSPALVNTEAFF. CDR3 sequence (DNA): TGTGCCAGCTCACCTGCCCTCGTGAACACTGAAGCTTTCTTT.